This is a list of T cell receptor beta chains from one sample in a study of blood T cell repertoires in COVID-19. Sequenced by immunoSEQ multiplex PCR; TCRdb stores in-frame clones only, minus some. The sample contains 150,000 to 200,000 clones, roughly 80% of which appear only once. Sequencing input: peripheral blood. These receptors all come from a woman between 65 and 79 years old with COVID-19, enrolled during active disease. Each CDR3 is given with its conserved first and last residue. A D gene is named only where the DNA matches it firmly. Clone size is stated in some rows and not others, as once, few, many or a class when expanded.

-,TRBV27,-,TRBJ1-6,TGTGCCAGCAGCTCGGCGGGGATTAATTCACCCCTCCACTTT,CASSSAGINSPLHF
-,TRBV20-1,-,TRBJ1-2,TGCAGTGCTAGTCGGGAGGCAGCCCTAGGCTATGGCTACACCTTC,CSASREAALGYGYTF
-,TRBV28,TRBD2,TRBJ2-5,TGTGCCAGCAGTTCCTCTAGCGGGGGCCCACCTGGGGAGACCCAGTACTTC,CASSSSSGGPPGETQYF
-,TRBV2,-,TRBJ2-3,TGTGCCAGCAGTGACGACAGAAGCACAGATACGCAGTATTTT,CASSDDRSTDTQYF
-,TRBV5-1,TRBD2,TRBJ2-3,TGCGCCAGCAGCCCTGTAGCGGGGGGGCTGGCAGATACGCAGTATTTT,CASSPVAGGLADTQYF
-,TRBV5-1,-,TRBJ2-2,TGCGCCAGCAGCTTGGGCCAGGGGGGCACCGGGGAGCTGTTTTTT,CASSLGQGGTGELFF
-,TRBV5-1,TRBD1,TRBJ1-6,TGCGCCAGCAGCCTGACAGGGTCCTATAATTCACCCCTCCACTTT,CASSLTGSYNSPLHF
-,TRBV9,-,TRBJ2-6,TGTGCCAGCGGGGGGACTGGGGCCAACGTCCTGACTTTC,CASGGTGANVLTF
-,TRBV6-1,TRBD2,TRBJ2-2,TGTGCCAGCAGTGACAGGGGCGGGAGGTCGAACACCGGGGAGCTGTTTTTT,CASSDRGGRSNTGELFF
-,TRBV19,-,TRBJ1-4,TGTGCCACTACAGGTAGAGGTGGGGAAAAACTGTTTTTT,CATTGRGGEKLFF
-,TRBV29-1,TRBD1,TRBJ2-5,TGCAGCGTGTCGGACAGGAAAGGGGAGACCCAGTACTTC,CSVSDRKGETQYF
few,TRBV6-6,TRBD1,TRBJ1-5,TGTGCCAGCAGTTCGGGACAGAGTAGCAATCAGCCCCAGCATTTT,CASSSGQSSNQPQHF
-,TRBV5-4,-,TRBJ2-1,TGTGCCAGCAGCAGGGGACACCCGAGCTCCTACAATGAGCAGTTCTTC,CASSRGHPSSYNEQFF
-,TRBV29-1,-,TRBJ2-1,TGCAGCGCCTACAGCGGGTACAATGAGCAGTTCTTC,CSAYSGYNEQFF
-,TRBV5-4,TRBD1,TRBJ1-2,TGTGCCAGCAGCTTGGGACAGGGTTTTGGAGGCTACACCTTC,CASSLGQGFGGYTF
once,TRBV18,-,TRBJ1-1,TGTGCCAGCTCAGTCAGGGAGGCCACTGAAGCTTTCTTT,CASSVREATEAFF
-,TRBV5-6,-,TRBJ2-3,TGTGCCAGCAGCTTGGCCGTTAGCACAGATACGCAGTATTTT,CASSLAVSTDTQYF
-,TRBV5-1,-,TRBJ1-5,TGCGCCAGCAGCCCAGCCGCGGGGGCTCGGCCCCAGCATTTT,CASSPAAGARPQHF
few,TRBV6-2/TRBV6-3,-,TRBJ1-2,TGTGCCAGCAGTTACCCGGGAAACTATGGCTACACCTTC,CASSYPGNYGYTF
once,TRBV6-5,-,TRBJ1-4,TGTGCCAGCAGTCCCACGCGCATCGAAAAACTGTTTTTT,CASSPTRIEKLFF
-,TRBV3-1/TRBV3-2,TRBD1,TRBJ1-2,TGTGCCAGCAGCCAAGATCCGGGACAGCTCACTGGCTACACCTTC,CASSQDPGQLTGYTF
-,TRBV5-6,TRBD2,TRBJ2-1,TGTGCCAGCAGCCTTCGTGAAAGCGGGAGGAGGAATGAGCAGTTCTTC,CASSLRESGRRNEQFF
-,TRBV13,-,TRBJ1-3,TGTGCCAGCAGCTTTACAGGCTTCTCTGGAAACACCATATATTTT,CASSFTGFSGNTIYF
-,TRBV7-2,TRBD1,TRBJ1-6,TGTGCCAGCAGCTTAGAACAGGGGAGGAATTCACCCCTCCACTTT,CASSLEQGRNSPLHF
-,TRBV5-1,-,TRBJ2-6,TGCGCCAGCGGGTTTACAGGGTACGGGGCCAACGTCCTGACTTTC,CASGFTGYGANVLTF
-,TRBV14,-,TRBJ2-3,TGTGCCAGCAGCCTGCGAGCGAGCACAGATACGCAGTATTTT,CASSLRASTDTQYF
-,TRBV6-5,-,TRBJ1-1,TGTGCCAGCAGGCCACGCGGAAGCAAAGATGAAGCTTTCTTT,CASRPRGSKDEAFF
hyperexpanded,TRBV7-8,TRBD2,TRBJ2-7,TGTGCCAGCAGCGGACTAGCGGGAGATGGTGACTCCTACGAGCAGTACTTC,CASSGLAGDGDSYEQYF
-,TRBV9,-,TRBJ2-2,TGTGCCAGCAGCGTCAAAGGGGCGAACACCGGGGAGCTGTTTTTT,CASSVKGANTGELFF
-,TRBV19,-,TRBJ2-2,TGTGCCAGCTCGGACACCGGGGAGCTGTTTTTT,CASSDTGELFF
-,TRBV28,-,TRBJ1-5,TGTGCCAGCAGTTTATATGCACAGTTCAATCAGCCCCAGCATTTT,CASSLYAQFNQPQHF
-,TRBV15,-,TRBJ1-5,TGTGCCACCAGCAGAGACAGGGGCACTTCAAATCAGCCCCAGCATTTT,CATSRDRGTSNQPQHF
once,TRBV11-2,-,TRBJ1-4,TGTGCCAGCAGTCGTGCAACTAATGAAAAACTGTTTTTT,CASSRATNEKLFF
few,TRBV2,TRBD1,TRBJ1-6,TGTGCCAGCAGTGCGGGACAGGGGCACTCACCCCTCCACTTT,CASSAGQGHSPLHF
-,TRBV5-8,-,TRBJ1-1,TGTGCCAGCAGCTTGGTACAAGGAGCCCAGGCTTTCTTT,CASSLVQGAQAFF
-,TRBV3-1/TRBV3-2,TRBD1,TRBJ1-5,TGTGCCAGCAGCGCGGACAGGGCCTTTCCGCAGCCCCAGCATTTT,CASSADRAFPQPQHF
-,TRBV5-4,TRBD2,TRBJ2-1,TGTGCCAGCAGCTTGGGTTTGAGCGGGGGGGCTAGTGAGCAGTTCTTC,CASSLGLSGGASEQFF
-,TRBV19,-,TRBJ2-7,TGTGCCAGTAGTACGAAGACGAACCTAGCGACCTACGAGCAGTACTTC,CASSTKTNLATYEQYF
-,TRBV7-2,TRBD1,TRBJ2-7,TGTGCCAGCAGACTCGACAGGGGCATTGGGAACGAGCAGTACTTC,CASRLDRGIGNEQYF
-,TRBV7-8,-,TRBJ2-7,TGTGCCAGCAGTGATCCCGGGACTGACATCTACGAGCAGTACTTC,CASSDPGTDIYEQYF
-,TRBV30,TRBD1,TRBJ1-6,TGTGCCTGGACCCCTGGACAGGGCGGTTCACCCCTCCACTTT,CAWTPGQGGSPLHF
-,TRBV5-6,TRBD1,TRBJ1-2,TGTGCCAGCAGCTTGGTGACAGGGAGAAACGGCTACACCTTC,CASSLVTGRNGYTF
-,TRBV19,TRBD1,TRBJ2-1,TGTGCCAGTAGTTACAGGGGACGGGACAATGAGCAGTTCTTC,CASSYRGRDNEQFF
-,TRBV29-1,-,TRBJ2-7,TGCAGCGTTGTAACTACCCCCTACGAGCAGTACTTC,CSVVTTPYEQYF
-,TRBV2,TRBD1,TRBJ2-5,TGTGCCAGCAGGGAAGGACAGGGCGGAGGGCAAGAGACCCAGTACTTC,CASREGQGGGQETQYF
-,TRBV28,TRBD1,TRBJ1-3,TGTGCCAGCCCCAGGGGGAACTTGAGAAACACCATATATTTT,CASPRGNLRNTIYF
-,TRBV29-1,TRBD1,TRBJ1-2,TGCAGCGTGATAGGACAGGGAGAGAGAGATGGCTACACCTTC,CSVIGQGERDGYTF
-,TRBV7-2,TRBD1,TRBJ1-5,TGTGCCAGCAGCTTCTCCTCCGGGACAGGGGATATCCAGCCCCAGCATTTT,CASSFSSGTGDIQPQHF
-,TRBV9,-,TRBJ2-7,TGTGCCAGCAGCGTAGCTACAGGCGAGCAGTACTTC,CASSVATGEQYF